Listed here is a single T cell receptor beta chain. The data stem from a study of shared clonotypes between healthy human individuals. Study background: Donors were a couple of women and three men aged 18 to 49.

The method was immunoSEQ multiplex PCR; TCRdb's version includes in-frame clones alone and lacks a portion of them. Of about 2.4 million clones listed, approximately 93% are singletons. Sequences were obtained from naive CD4+ T cells from PBMCs. The subset denotes: CD45RA+ positively selected. The clonotype was recovered from a man aged 18 to 30 in good health. Some clones in this sample may be carry-over from other donors' samples.

CDR3 nucleotides: TGCAGCGCGGACAGGGGCAATGAGCAGTTCTTC. Protein sequence: CSADRGNEQFF. The chain combines TRBV29-1 with TRBJ2-1, with 9 bases that match TRBD1. Trimming removed 7 bases from V and 6 bases from J; junction bases left unmatched: 1. Germline assignment: CDR1 SQVTM and CDR2 ANQGSEA. The CDR3 is 11 residues long.